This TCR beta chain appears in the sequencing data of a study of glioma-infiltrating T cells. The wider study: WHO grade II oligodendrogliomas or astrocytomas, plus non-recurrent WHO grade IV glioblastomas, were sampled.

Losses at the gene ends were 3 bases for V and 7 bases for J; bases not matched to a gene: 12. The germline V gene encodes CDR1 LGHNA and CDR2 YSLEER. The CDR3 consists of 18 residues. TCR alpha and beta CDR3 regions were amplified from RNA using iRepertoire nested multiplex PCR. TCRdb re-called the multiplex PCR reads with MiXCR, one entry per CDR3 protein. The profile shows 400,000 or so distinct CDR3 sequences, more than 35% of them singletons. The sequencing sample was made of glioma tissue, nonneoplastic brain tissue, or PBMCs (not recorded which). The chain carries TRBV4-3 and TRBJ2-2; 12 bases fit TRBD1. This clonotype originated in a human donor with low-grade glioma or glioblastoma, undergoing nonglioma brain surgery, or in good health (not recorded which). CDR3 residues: CASSHTGSGTGGRGELFF. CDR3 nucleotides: TGCGCCAGCAGCCACACAGGCTCCGGGACAGGGGGCCGCGGGGAGCTGTTTTTT.